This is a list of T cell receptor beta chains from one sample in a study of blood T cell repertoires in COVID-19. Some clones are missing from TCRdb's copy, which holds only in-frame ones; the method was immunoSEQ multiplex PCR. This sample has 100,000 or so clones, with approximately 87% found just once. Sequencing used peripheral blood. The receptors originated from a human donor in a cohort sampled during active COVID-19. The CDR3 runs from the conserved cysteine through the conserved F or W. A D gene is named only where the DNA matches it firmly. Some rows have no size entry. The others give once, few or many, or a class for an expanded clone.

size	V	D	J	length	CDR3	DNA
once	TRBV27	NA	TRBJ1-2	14	CANVQDYSNYGYTF	TGTGCCAACGTTCAGGATTATAGTAACTATGGCTACACCTTC
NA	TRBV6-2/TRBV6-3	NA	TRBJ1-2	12	CASSLRGYGYTF	TGTGCCAGCAGCCTTCGGGGGTACGGCTACACCTTC
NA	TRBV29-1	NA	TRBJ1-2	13	CSVEDRSLYGYTF	TGCAGCGTTGAAGATCGTAGTCTCTATGGCTACACCTTC
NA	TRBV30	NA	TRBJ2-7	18	CAWSVRGVGRSVAYEQYF	TGTGCCTGGAGTGTAAGGGGTGTGGGCCGCAGTGTTGCGTACGAGCAGTACTTC
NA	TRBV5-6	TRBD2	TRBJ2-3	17	CASSLGGRATGTDTQYF	TGTGCCAGCAGCTTGGGTGGGAGGGCCACCGGCACAGATACGCAGTATTTT
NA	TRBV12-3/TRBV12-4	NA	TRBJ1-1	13	CASSRPLNTEAFF	TGTGCCAGCAGCCGTCCGTTGAACACTGAAGCTTTCTTT
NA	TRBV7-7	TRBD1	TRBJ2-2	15	CASSSNRGATGELFF	TGTGCTAGCAGCTCCAACAGGGGTGCCACCGGGGAGCTGTTTTTT
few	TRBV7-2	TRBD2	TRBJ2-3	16	CASSTGTSGSTDTQYF	TGTGCCAGCAGCACCGGGACTAGCGGAAGCACAGATACGCAGTATTTT
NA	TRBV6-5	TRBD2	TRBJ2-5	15	CASSLGGGLRETQYF	TGTGCCAGCAGCCTTGGGGGAGGGCTTCGGGAGACCCAGTACTTC
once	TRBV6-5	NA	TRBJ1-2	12	CAISAGNYGYTF	TGTGCCATCTCGGCGGGGAACTATGGCTACACCTTC
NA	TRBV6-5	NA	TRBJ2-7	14	CASSRPGVPYEQYF	TGTGCCAGCAGCCGGCCAGGGGTCCCCTACGAGCAGTACTTC
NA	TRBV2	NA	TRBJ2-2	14	CASSGRQNTGELFF	TGTGCCAGCAGTGGCCGACAAAACACCGGGGAGCTGTTTTTT
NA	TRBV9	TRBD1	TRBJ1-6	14	CASSEGQSSSPLHF	TGTGCCAGCAGCGAGGGACAGTCGAGTTCACCCCTCCACTTT
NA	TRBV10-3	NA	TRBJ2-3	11	CAIREQDTQYF	TGTGCCATCAGAGAACAAGATACGCAGTATTTT
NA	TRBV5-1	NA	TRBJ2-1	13	CASSLTAQNEQFF	TGCGCCAGCAGCTTAACAGCACAAAATGAGCAGTTCTTC
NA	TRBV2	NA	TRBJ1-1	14	CASSSAGRGAEAFF	TGTGCCAGCAGTTCGGCAGGACGGGGGGCTGAAGCTTTCTTT
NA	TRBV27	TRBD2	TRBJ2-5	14	CASSLGGIWETQYF	TGTGCCAGCAGTTTGGGAGGGATCTGGGAGACCCAGTACTTC
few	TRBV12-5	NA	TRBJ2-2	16	CASGLVQDKRTGELFF	TGTGCTAGTGGTTTGGTACAGGACAAGAGAACCGGGGAGCTGTTTTTT
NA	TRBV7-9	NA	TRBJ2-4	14	CASSPTIAKNIQYF	TGTGCCAGCAGCCCAACAATAGCCAAAAACATTCAGTACTTC
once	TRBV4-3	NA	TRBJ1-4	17	CASSQDANREGNEKLFF	TGCGCCAGCAGCCAAGACGCGAACAGGGAGGGGAATGAAAAACTGTTTTTT
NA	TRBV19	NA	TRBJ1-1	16	CASSILAGLGRTEAFF	TGTGCCAGTAGTATTTTGGCGGGGTTGGGGCGGACTGAAGCTTTCTTT
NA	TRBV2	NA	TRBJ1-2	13	CASSDRGFGGYTF	TGTGCCAGCAGTGATAGGGGCTTTGGTGGCTACACCTTC